The rows below give T cell receptor beta chains drawn from one sample of a study of shared clonotypes between healthy human individuals. Repertoires were generated with immunoSEQ multiplex PCR, while TCRdb's copy carries only in-frame clones and drops some. The data hold about 580,000 clones, with roughly 98% observed a single time. The specimen sequenced was naive CD8+ T cells sorted from blood. These receptors came from a man aged 25 to 40 in good health. Each CDR3 is given with its conserved first and last residue. D genes are given only for firm matches. The listing skips clone size in some rows; elsewhere it reads once, few, many or a size class.

j_gene | d_gene | abundance | v_gene | CDR3aa | CDR3nt
TRBJ2-3 | - | once | TRBV6-5 | CASSYHPTSRDTQYF | TGTGCCAGCAGTTATCATCCTACATCCAGGGATACGCAGTATTTT
TRBJ2-7 | TRBD2 | - | TRBV27 | CASSAAPGLAGDEQYF | TGTGCCAGCAGCGCCGCTCCGGGACTAGCGGGAGACGAGCAGTACTTC
TRBJ1-2 | TRBD1 | - | TRBV2 | CASSPRQGNGYTF | TGTGCCAGCAGTCCTCGACAGGGAAACGGCTACACCTTC
TRBJ2-2 | - | - | TRBV18 | CASSLREDTGELFF | TGTGCCAGCTCACTGAGGGAGGACACCGGGGAGCTGTTTTTT
TRBJ2-7 | - | - | TRBV19 | CASSIRRGSDYEQYF | TGTGCCAGTAGTATTCGGCGAGGGTCGGATTACGAGCAGTACTTC
TRBJ2-7 | TRBD1 | - | TRBV4-1 | CASSQAQGAAYEQYF | TGCGCCAGCAGCCAAGCACAGGGGGCAGCCTACGAGCAGTACTTC
TRBJ2-6 | - | - | TRBV27 | CASSNGWSGANVLTF | TGTGCCAGCAGTAACGGTTGGTCTGGGGCCAACGTCCTGACTTTC
TRBJ2-1 | TRBD1 | - | TRBV27 | CASSSARRGLLLSSYNEQFF | TGTGCCAGCAGTTCAGCTCGCAGGGGGCTCCTTCTAAGCTCCTACAATGAGCAGTTCTTC
TRBJ2-7 | - | - | TRBV29-1 | CSVTGRSPYEQYF | TGCAGCGTTACGGGACGCTCACCCTACGAGCAGTACTTC
TRBJ2-2 | - | - | TRBV6-5 | CASSYGSGNTGELFF | TGTGCCAGCAGTTACGGTAGCGGAAACACCGGGGAGCTGTTTTTT
TRBJ2-7 | TRBD2 | - | TRBV2 | CASSEALGTSGTTYEQYF | TGTGCCAGCAGTGAAGCGCTTGGGACTAGCGGGACCACCTACGAGCAGTACTTC
TRBJ2-1 | - | - | TRBV7-3 | CASSYSVSRNEQFF | TGTGCCAGCAGCTACTCGGTCTCGAGGAATGAGCAGTTCTTC
TRBJ2-2 | - | - | TRBV11-2 | CASSRGPQAGLNTGELFF | TGTGCCAGCAGCCGCGGCCCCCAGGCAGGACTGAACACCGGGGAGCTGTTTTTT
TRBJ1-2 | TRBD1 | - | TRBV27 | CASSLKGTGFHGYTF | TGTGCCAGCAGTTTAAAAGGGACAGGCTTTCATGGCTACACCTTC
TRBJ2-7 | TRBD1 | once | TRBV4-3 | CASSPGTGIHEQYF | TGCGCCAGCAGCCCCGGGACAGGGATCCACGAGCAGTACTTC
TRBJ2-2 | - | - | TRBV28 | CASSRGGTENTGELFF | TGTGCCAGCAGCCGGGGCGGGACGGAGAACACCGGGGAGCTGTTTTTT
TRBJ2-1 | - | - | TRBV7-9 | CASRLAPGEQFF | TGTGCCAGCAGACTAGCACCAGGTGAGCAGTTCTTC
TRBJ2-1 | TRBD2 | - | TRBV10-3 | CAMQAGDSYNEQFF | TGTGCCATGCAAGCGGGAGACTCCTACAATGAGCAGTTCTTC
TRBJ2-1 | TRBD2 | few | TRBV9 | CASSGYWGGGYNEQFF | TGTGCCAGCAGCGGATATTGGGGGGGTGGATACAATGAGCAGTTCTTC
TRBJ2-5 | TRBD1 | once | TRBV29-1 | CSVEGGWTGRETQYF | TGCAGCGTTGAAGGCGGCTGGACAGGGAGAGAGACCCAGTACTTC
TRBJ2-5 | TRBD1 | - | TRBV29-1 | CSVEDRGTGQETQYF | TGCAGCGTTGAAGATAGGGGGACAGGGCAAGAGACCCAGTACTTC
TRBJ2-5 | TRBD2 | - | TRBV11-2 | CASSRGLAGEETQYF | TGTGCCAGCAGCCGGGGACTAGCGGGAGAAGAGACCCAGTACTTC
TRBJ2-2 | TRBD2 | once | TRBV5-4 | CASSLAAGGSTGELFF | TGTGCCAGCAGCTTGGCGGCGGGAGGGAGCACCGGGGAGCTGTTTTTT
TRBJ1-1 | TRBD1 | - | TRBV5-4 | CASSPGTAPEAFF | TGTGCCAGCAGCCCAGGGACAGCCCCTGAAGCTTTCTTT
TRBJ2-7 | - | - | TRBV7-9 | CASSSAGQTYEQYF | TGTGCCAGCAGTTCGGCGGGACAGACCTACGAGCAGTACTTC
TRBJ2-4 | - | - | TRBV6-1 | CASSEDYKNIQYF | TGTGCCAGCAGTGAAGACTACAAAAACATTCAGTACTTC
TRBJ1-2 | - | - | TRBV7-9 | CASSPGGGSYGYTF | TGTGCCAGCAGCCCGGGAGGAGGAAGCTATGGCTACACCTTC
TRBJ2-7 | - | once | TRBV4-3 | CASSQSTLVRYEQYF | TGCGCCAGCAGCCAATCGACACTAGTCCGCTACGAGCAGTACTTC
TRBJ2-4 | - | - | TRBV29-1 | CSVGGGAKNIQYF | TGCAGCGTTGGGGGAGGTGCGAAAAACATTCAGTACTTC
TRBJ1-1 | - | - | TRBV12-5 | CASGWQAGSDTEAFF | TGTGCTAGTGGTTGGCAGGCGGGTTCGGACACTGAAGCTTTCTTT
TRBJ2-2 | TRBD1 | - | TRBV2 | CASRNTGGSAGELFF | TGTGCCAGCAGGAATACAGGGGGATCCGCCGGGGAGCTGTTTTTT
TRBJ2-1 | TRBD2 | - | TRBV6-5 | CASAQRDGRYNEQFF | TGTGCCAGCGCGCAGAGAGACGGGAGGTACAATGAGCAGTTCTTC
TRBJ2-7 | TRBD2 | once | TRBV11-2 | CASSPLLAGGTYEQYF | TGTGCCAGCAGCCCCTTACTAGCGGGAGGGACTTACGAGCAGTACTTC
TRBJ2-7 | - | - | TRBV6-1 | CASSVTATYEQYF | TGTGCCAGCAGTGTAACAGCCACCTACGAGCAGTACTTC
TRBJ2-7 | - | - | TRBV7-6 | CASSLGTDYTYEQYF | TGTGCCAGCAGCTTAGGGACGGACTATACCTACGAGCAGTACTTC
TRBJ1-1 | TRBD1 | - | TRBV7-9 | CASSLRQGPTEAFF | TGTGCCAGCAGCCTACGACAGGGCCCGACTGAAGCTTTCTTT
TRBJ2-5 | - | - | TRBV2 | CARQSEWGQGGQYF | TGTGCCCGGCAGTCCGAATGGGGCCAGGGAGGCCAGTACTTC
TRBJ2-1 | - | - | TRBV6-1 | CASSEGVTPYNEQFF | TGTGCCAGCAGTGAGGGAGTTACCCCCTACAATGAGCAGTTCTTC
TRBJ1-2 | TRBD1 | - | TRBV28 | CASSPPRQGAGYGYTF | TGTGCCAGCAGTCCCCCTCGACAGGGGGCGGGCTATGGCTACACCTTC
TRBJ1-1 | - | - | TRBV29-1 | CSVVSGGTEAFF | TGCAGCGTTGTGTCCGGCGGCACTGAAGCTTTCTTT
TRBJ2-5 | - | - | TRBV10-2 | CASSAGKIFWTQYF | TGCGCCAGCAGCGCTGGCAAGATCTTTTGGACCCAGTACTTC
TRBJ1-4 | - | - | TRBV18 | CASSPPSSSPVRVEEKLFF | TGTGCCAGCTCTCCACCCTCGTCATCACCGGTCAGGGTCGAGGAAAAACTGTTTTTT
TRBJ2-3 | - | - | TRBV7-2 | CASSIARSTSTDTQYF | TGTGCCAGCAGCATAGCCCGATCAACTAGCACAGATACGCAGTATTTT
TRBJ2-2 | TRBD2 | - | TRBV5-4 | CASSLDPGLAHTGELFF | TGTGCCAGCAGCTTAGACCCGGGACTAGCGCACACCGGGGAGCTGTTTTTT
TRBJ1-1 | - | - | TRBV27 | CASTIYRARTEAFF | TGTGCCAGCACCATTTACAGGGCGCGCACTGAAGCTTTCTTT
TRBJ2-7 | TRBD1 | - | TRBV14 | CASSLGTGRHEQYF | TGTGCCAGCAGCCTCGGGACAGGGCGGCACGAGCAGTACTTC
TRBJ2-7 | - | once | TRBV30 | CAWSVGRDYEQYF | TGTGCCTGGAGTGTCGGACGGGACTACGAGCAGTACTTC
TRBJ1-1 | - | - | TRBV7-9 | CASSLTTGYIGTEAFF | TGTGCCAGCAGCTTAACAACGGGCTACATAGGCACTGAAGCTTTCTTT
TRBJ2-1 | - | - | TRBV5-5 | CASSLEVNEQFF | TGTGCCAGCAGCTTGGAGGTAAATGAGCAGTTCTTC
TRBJ2-3 | TRBD2 | - | TRBV7-8 | CASSPIKSRLAGEGPTDTQYF | TGTGCCAGCAGCCCAATTAAAAGCCGACTAGCGGGAGAGGGTCCTACAGATACGCAGTATTTT
TRBJ2-7 | TRBD2 | - | TRBV5-5 | CASSLGLAYSYEQYF | TGTGCCAGCAGCTTGGGACTAGCGTATTCCTACGAGCAGTACTTC
TRBJ1-1 | - | - | TRBV6-5 | CASSYKSGQRTFF | TGTGCCAGCAGTTACAAAAGTGGACAACGAACTTTCTTT
TRBJ2-5 | TRBD1 | - | TRBV7-2 | CASSSGRTGEIGETQYF | TGTGCCAGCAGCTCGGGGAGGACAGGGGAGATTGGGGAGACCCAGTACTTC
TRBJ2-2 | - | - | TRBV5-6 | CASSLVAGELFF | TGTGCCAGCAGCTTGGTCGCCGGGGAGCTGTTTTTT
TRBJ2-7 | TRBD1 | once | TRBV2 | CASRAGQGAFSEQYF | TGTGCCAGCAGGGCCGGACAGGGGGCTTTTAGCGAGCAGTACTTC
TRBJ2-1 | - | - | TRBV15 | CATSKSHLDRLEQFF | TGTGCCACCAGCAAATCCCACCTGGACAGACTTGAGCAGTTCTTC
TRBJ1-1 | TRBD1 | - | TRBV7-9 | CASSSQGANTEAFF | TGTGCCAGCAGCTCACAGGGGGCGAACACTGAAGCTTTCTTT
TRBJ2-1 | TRBD2 | - | TRBV6-6 | CASSSGTSGRYNEQFF | TGTGCCAGCAGCTCCGGGACTAGCGGGAGGTACAATGAGCAGTTCTTC
TRBJ2-7 | TRBD2 | - | TRBV14 | CASSPWTSGYEQYF | TGTGCCAGCAGCCCGTGGACTAGCGGCTACGAGCAGTACTTC